The following is a TCR beta chain sequence with its context. Its antigen is as yet unknown. This sample is drawn from a study of PD-1 blockade in classical Hodgkin lymphoma. Germline values: CDR1 SGHRS, CDR2 YFSETQ. This CDR3 is 13 amino acids long. The V end was cut by 0 bases, the J end by 4 bases, with 7 bases between. Study-wide results and caveats: The authors have not defined what causes the repertoire differences, possibly disease activity or prior therapy.

Autologous stem cell transplantation was followed by relapse in every patient, and brentuximab vedotin exposure varied. The repertoire was sequenced with immunoSEQ multiplex PCR; TCRdb's copy has only in-frame clones and lacks some. The sample includes about 63,000 clones, about 88% of them seen just once. The chain is built from TRBV5-1 and TRBJ1-1; D possibly corresponds to TRBD1 (5 bases). The clonotype was recovered from a human donor with classical Hodgkin lymphoma. Sequencing used peripheral blood mononuclear cells (PBMCs), obtained before the second cycle of nivolumab. The CDR3 DNA is TGCGCCAGCAGCTTGGAGGGGACCACTGAAGCTTTCTTT. This codes for CASSLEGTTEAFF.